Shown below are 16 T cell receptor beta chains from a single sample sequenced in a study of identical twins listed by TCRdb under 2016. The receptor library was made with 5' RACE. TCRdb records Illumina HiSeq 2000 as the sequencer. TCRdb redid the processing of the public reads, applying fastp at Q25 and MiXCR, and retained in-frame beta chains. Entries that share a CDR3 protein sequence are merged under the most common genes and DNA. The sample yields roughly 290,000 distinct CDR3 sequences; 6.5% to 9.5% were counted once. In total, the top ten clones hold more than 2% of the sample. These sequences were also reported in another study, on yellow fever vaccine responses in identical twins.

Material for sequencing was memory (CD45RO+) T cells sorted from blood. The cell subset or site label on this specimen signifies: CD45RO+ enriched T cells. The receptors were gathered from a young woman in good health.

This clonotype was recorded at least ten times. This chain links TRBV7-2 with TRBJ2-2; 7 bases match TRBD2. Looked up from germline, CDR1 is SGHTA and CDR2 is FQGNSA. The CDR3 length is 14 residues. The V and J ends lost 5 bases and 4 bases, in that order; junction bases with no gene match: 4. Here the CDR3 DNA reads TGTGCCAGCAGCCCACGACTAGCCACCGGGGAGCTGTTTTTT. Translated: CASSPRLATGELFF.

The chain combines TRBV6-5 with TRBJ2-5; D unclear. The V end lost 0 bases, the J end lost 3 bases, and 14 bases lay between the germline ends. The CDR3 is 16 residues long. CDR1 is MNHEY, CDR2 SVGAGI, per germline. The CDR3 sequence: CASSYSRAPSKETQYF. The CDR3 bases are TGTGCCAGCAGTTACTCCCGGGCCCCCTCAAAAGAGACCCAGTACTTC.

The chain is built from TRBV20-1 and TRBJ2-1, with TRBD2 identical over 15 bases. The CDR3 extends over 17 amino acids. Trimming at V came to 3 bases and at J to 10 bases, leaving 13 bases not matched to a gene. Germline CDR1 is DFQATT and CDR2 is SNEGSKA (reference sequence). CDR3 in amino acids: CSARGPQPGLAGGEQFF. The DNA of the CDR3 is TGCAGTGCTAGGGGGCCTCAACCGGGACTAGCGGGAGGCGAGCAGTTCTTC.

The chain joins TRBV3-1 to TRBJ1-1; tentative D call: TRBD1 (6 bases). The CDR3 extends over 18 amino acids. The V end was cut by 1 base, the J end by 0 bases, with 18 bases between. Germline V gene data show CDR1 as LGHDT and CDR2 as YNNKEL (reference sequence). CDR3 in amino acids: CASSQGLGAQLMNTEAFF. The CDR3 DNA sequence: TGTGCCAGCAGCCAAGGATTGGGGGCTCAATTGATGAACACTGAAGCTTTCTTT. The complete variable domain, with remaining parts taken from reference TRBV3-1 and TRBJ1-1, reads DTAVSQTPKYLVTQMGNDKSIKCEQNLGHDTMYWYKQDSKKFLKIMFSYNNKELIINETVPNRFSPKSPDKAHLNLHINSLELGDSAVYFCASSQGLGAQLMNTEAFFGQGTRLTVV.

This clonotype came up a few times. This chain joins TRBV11-2 and TRBJ2-3, with 9 bases lining up with TRBD2. Germline V gene sequence: CDR1 SGHAT, CDR2 FQNNGV. CDR3 size: 15 residues. The V segment lost 1 base and the J segment 5 bases; nucleotides outside the gene matches: 4. For the CDR3, the DNA is TGTGCCAGCAGCTTAGTCGCGGGGGGGCAAGATACGCAGTATTTT. Residues: CASSLVAGGQDTQYF.

J is TRBJ2-3 and V is TRBV10-2; 8 nucleotides line up with TRBD1. V lost 2 bases to trimming and J lost 4 bases; unmatched junction nucleotides: 5. CDR1 is WSHSY, CDR2 SAAADI, per germline. The CDR3 sequence is 15 residues long. The CDR3 sequence is CASSELDRAADTQYF. CDR3 DNA sequence: TGCGCCAGCAGTGAGCTGGACAGGGCCGCAGATACGCAGTATTTT.

The chain carries TRBV5-1 and TRBJ1-2; TRBD1 is a possible D gene (5 bases). The CDR3 loop spans 13 amino acids. CDR1 and CDR2 from the germline V gene are SGHRS and YFSETQ. V was shortened by 0 bases and J by 3 bases, with 6 bases between the two germline ends. The CDR3 spells CASSLGTYYGYTF. The CDR3 nucleotides are TGCGCCAGCAGCTTGGGGACATACTATGGCTACACCTTC. The variable domain in full, with the rest retrieved from reference TRBV5-1 and TRBJ1-2, is KAGVTQTPRYLIKTRGQQVTLSCSPISGHRSVSWYQQTPGQGLQFLFEYFSETQRNKGNFPGRFSGRQFSNSRSEMNVSTLELGDSALYLCASSLGTYYGYTFGSGTRLTVV.

This clonotype was seen only a few times. The chain links TRBV20-1 to TRBJ1-6; no definite D call. The V end was cut by 0 bases, the J end by 4 bases, with 13 bases between. In germline, CDR1 is DFQATT, CDR2 SNEGSKA (reference sequence). The CDR3 is 16 amino acids. CDR3 in DNA: TGCAGTGCTAGAGATGCATCGACCGCGTATAATTCACCCCTCCACTTT. Translation gives CSARDASTAYNSPLHF.

The rearrangement links TRBV20-1 to TRBJ2-5; D remains ambiguous. The germline V gene has CDR1 DFQATT and CDR2 SNEGSKA (reference sequence). V lost 6 bases and J 2 bases, leaving 16 bases between the germline ends. CDR3 length: 14 amino acids. CDR3 nucleotides: TGCAGTGCCAAAAGTCCTCGTGAACAAGAGACCCAGTACTTC. It encodes CSAKSPREQETQYF.

The J gene is TRBJ1-1, the V gene TRBV6-1, with a possible D match to TRBD1 (6 bases). The CDR3 spans 16 residues. Between the trimmed V and J ends, which lost 7 bases and 5 bases, there was a span of 23 bases. In germline, CDR1 is MNHNS, CDR2 SASEGT. The CDR3 sequence is CASTPGQTLLETEAFF. The DNA of the CDR3 is TGTGCCAGCACCCCCGGACAGACCCTTTTGGAGACTGAAGCTTTCTTT.

By share, this clonotype ranks as medium-sized. The genes are TRBV27 and TRBJ2-6; 9 nucleotides agree with TRBD1. J lost 0 bases, V lost 5 bases, and 5 bases had no gene match. The CDR3 consists of 17 residues. Germline CDR1 MNHEY, CDR2 SMNVEV (reference sequence). DNA for the CDR3: TGTGCCAGCAGTCGGACAGGGGATTTCTCTGGGGCCAACGTCCTGACTTTC. Translated: CASSRTGDFSGANVLTF.

The genes are TRBV12-3 or TRBV12-4 and TRBJ2-1, with TRBD2 matching over 16 bases. After removal of 11 bases from V and 4 bases from J, the junction contained 14 bases not matched to a gene. The CDR3 has 18 residues. CDR3 sequence (DNA): TGTGCCTTCAGCGGGACTAGCGGGAGGGCCATCGTATACAATGAGCAGTTCTTC. This sequence encodes CAFSGTSGRAIVYNEQFF.

About this clonotype: A read error may be the cause here, since a much bigger clone is one base away. The chain links TRBV19 to TRBJ1-1, with D uncertain. V was cut by 4 bases and J by 0 bases, with 6 bases left in between. The germline CDR1 and CDR2 sequences are LNHDA and SQIVND (reference sequence). This CDR3 spans 13 amino acids. The CDR3 DNA reads as TGTGCCAGTAGTACCTTCGTGAACACTGAAGCTTTCTTT. Protein: CASSTFVNTEAFF.

The chain has TRBV15 and TRBJ2-1; 11 bases are shared with TRBD2. V lost 1 base and J lost 9; bases outside the gene matches: 5. This CDR3 has 15 residues. Germline CDR1 is LNHNV and CDR2 is YYDKDF (reference sequence). The CDR3 here is CATSRVSGGAGEQFF. DNA of the CDR3: TGTGCCACCAGCAGAGTTAGCGGGGGGGCCGGTGAGCAGTTCTTC.

Ten or more counts support this clonotype. The chain couples TRBV25-1 to TRBJ2-5; D uncertain. CDR3 size: 13 residues. Germline V CDR1 and CDR2: MGHDK, SYGVNS. V was pared by 6 bases and J by 1 base, with 9 bases between. CDR3 region: CASSDGPQETQYF. The CDR3 nucleotides are TGTGCCAGCAGCGACGGCCCCCAAGAGACCCAGTACTTC.

V and J are TRBV28 and TRBJ2-7, with D possibly matching TRBD1 (6 bases). Germline loops: CDR1 MDHEN, CDR2 SYDVKM. The CDR3 totals 16 residues. The V gene lost 5 bases and the J gene lost 0 bases, with 17 bases spanning the gap. This CDR3 is CASSPGTGIGSYEQYF. The CDR3 region has the DNA TGTGCCAGCAGTCCAGGAACAGGGATAGGCTCCTACGAGCAGTACTTC.